This note documents a single T cell receptor (beta chain) sequence. Its specificity is not known. This PCR relied on a set of 60 Vbeta primers and 13 Jbeta primers. Produced via immunoSEQ multiplex PCR; TCRdb's table is partial and in-frame only. This sample's clone table lists roughly 78,000 clones. This entry comes from a study of cytomegalovirus exposure and HLA in healthy donors. Study results and limitations: Diagnosis of cytomegalovirus status made by the classifier reportedly showed high specificity and sensitivity. Indistinguishable V segments, including TRBV6-2 and TRBV6-3, were excluded.

The germline V gene encodes CDR1 SGHKS and CDR2 YYEKEE (reference sequence). Germline trimming cut 4 bases from V and 5 bases from J; bases unmatched to any gene: 7. The CDR3 is 14 residues long. This TCR was recovered from a man in his forties in good health and CMV-seronegative. This chain links TRBV5-5 with TRBJ1-2; 8 bases align to TRBD1. The specimen sequenced was PBMCs. CDR3: CASSLDQGAYGYTF. The CDR3 nucleotides are TGTGCCAGCAGCCTGGATCAGGGGGCGTATGGCTACACCTTC.